This TCR beta chain was observed in a study of blood T cell repertoires in COVID-19. For the study at large: There were acute and convalescent COVID-19 samples, and they came from the United States, Italy and Spain. Sources were T cells, B-cell-depleted T cells, or PBMCs; the material itself was cDNA or gDNA.

Source study methods: Counts of nucleated cells, estimated from reference gene primer amplification, were obtained. The repertoire was sequenced with immunoSEQ multiplex PCR; TCRdb's copy has only in-frame clones and lacks some. Clonal size and the V and J genes are those of that table, whereas D and trimming came from the DNA. The table lists about 280,000 clones, approximately 89% of them singletons. The source is a man in his forties with active or convalescent COVID-19. Specimen: peripheral blood.

The CDR3 is CASSSETGGGTDTQYF. CDR3 nucleotides: TGTGCCAGCTCATCGGAAACAGGGGGTGGCACAGATACGCAGTATTTT. J is TRBJ2-3 and V is TRBV18; 8 nucleotides align to TRBD1. This CDR3 comprises 16 residues. After removal of 5 bases from V and 1 base from J, the junction contained 8 bases not matched to a gene. The germline V gene encodes CDR1 KGHSH and CDR2 LQKENI.